The rows below give T cell receptor beta chains drawn from one sample of a study of T-cell memory formation after mild COVID-19. TCRdb reprocessed the 5' RACE reads with MiXCR, giving one entry per CDR3 protein. The sample holds under 35,000 distinct CDR3 sequences, about 16% seen once. Sequencing input: PBMCs or a T cell subset sorted from them (not recorded which). These receptors originate from an adult who had mild COVID-19 (a few samples of this study predate the infection). Cell type and time point are not known. The CDR3 runs from the conserved cysteine through the conserved F or W. D genes are given only for firm matches.

TRBJ2-4	TRBV20-1	NA	CSASWGAKNIQYF
TRBJ1-1	TRBV18	NA	CASSLQGRTEAFF
TRBJ1-1	TRBV7-2	NA	CASSLAGLNTEAFF
TRBJ1-5	TRBV12-3/TRBV12-4	NA	CASSLGANQPQHF
TRBJ2-1	TRBV11-1	TRBD1	CASSQRRTGVRNEQFF
TRBJ2-1	TRBV7-2	NA	CASSLVMSNEQFF
TRBJ2-7	TRBV11-1	TRBD1	CASGPSGTGIYEQYF
TRBJ2-6	TRBV7-9	NA	CASSQDQTGANVLTF
TRBJ1-2	TRBV12-3/TRBV12-4	NA	CASSFDRSGANYGYTF
TRBJ2-4	TRBV11-3	NA	CASSFSLVENIQYF